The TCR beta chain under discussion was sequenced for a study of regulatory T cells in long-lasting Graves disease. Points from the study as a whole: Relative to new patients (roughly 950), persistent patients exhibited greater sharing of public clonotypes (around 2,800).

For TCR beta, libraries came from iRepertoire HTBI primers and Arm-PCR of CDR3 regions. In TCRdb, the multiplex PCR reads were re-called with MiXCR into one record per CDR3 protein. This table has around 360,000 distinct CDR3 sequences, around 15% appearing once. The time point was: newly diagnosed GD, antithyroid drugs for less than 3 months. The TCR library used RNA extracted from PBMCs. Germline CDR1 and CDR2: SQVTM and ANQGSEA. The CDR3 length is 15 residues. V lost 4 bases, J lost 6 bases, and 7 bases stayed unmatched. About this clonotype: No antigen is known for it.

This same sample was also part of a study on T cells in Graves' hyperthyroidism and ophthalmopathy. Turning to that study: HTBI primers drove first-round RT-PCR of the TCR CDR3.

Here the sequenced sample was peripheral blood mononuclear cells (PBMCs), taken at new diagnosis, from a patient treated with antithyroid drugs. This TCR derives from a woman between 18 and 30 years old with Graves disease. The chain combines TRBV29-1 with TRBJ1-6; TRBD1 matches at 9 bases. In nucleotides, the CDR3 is TGCAGCGTTGGACAGGGGGATTATGGTAATTCACCCCTCCACTTT. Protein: CSVGQGDYGNSPLHF.